A selection of T cell receptor beta chains follows, all from one sample in a study of shared clonotypes between healthy human individuals. The table came from immunoSEQ multiplex PCR; TCRdb's copy has only in-frame clones and leaves some out. The data hold roughly 450,000 clones, with roughly 78% observed a single time. Specimen: PBMCs. The receptors stem from a woman aged 40 to 50 in good health. Some clones in this sample may be carry-over from other donors' samples. CDR3s include the opening cysteine and the closing phenylalanine or tryptophan. Each record gives: J gene, clone size, V gene, D gene, CDR3 protein, CDR3 DNA. A D gene is named only where the DNA matches it firmly. Clone sizes are given selectively: once, few, many, or a class where the clone is expanded.

TRBJ2-1	-	TRBV27	-	CASSGGGYKYNEQFF	TGTGCCAGCAGTGGGGGGGGCTACAAGTACAATGAGCAGTTCTTC
TRBJ1-5	-	TRBV18	TRBD1	CASSQGQDNQPQHF	TGTGCCAGCTCCCAAGGACAGGATAATCAGCCCCAGCATTTT
TRBJ2-7	-	TRBV27	-	CASSVHRSNYEQYF	TGTGCCAGCAGTGTCCACAGGAGTAACTACGAGCAGTACTTC
TRBJ2-4	once	TRBV27	-	CASSGALAKNIQYF	TGTGCCAGCAGTGGGGCCCTAGCCAAAAACATTCAGTACTTC
TRBJ2-7	-	TRBV5-1	TRBD2	CASSLAAGGYYEQYF	TGCGCCAGCAGCTTGGCCGCGGGAGGGTACTACGAGCAGTACTTC
TRBJ2-2	once	TRBV5-1	TRBD2	CASSPWGSGMTGELFF	TGCGCCAGCAGCCCGTGGGGTAGCGGGATGACCGGGGAGCTGTTTTTT
TRBJ2-2	-	TRBV19	-	CASSEGPGGELFF	TGTGCCAGTAGTGAGGGGCCGGGCGGGGAGCTGTTTTTT
TRBJ2-1	-	TRBV19	TRBD2	CASSVSGLAYNEQFF	TGTGCCAGTAGCGTCTCGGGACTAGCCTACAATGAGCAGTTCTTC
TRBJ1-1	-	TRBV25-1	-	CASSEGRRASVNTEAFF	TGTGCCAGCAGTGAGGGTAGGAGGGCCTCGGTGAACACTGAAGCTTTCTTT
TRBJ2-7	-	TRBV5-1	-	CASSSTGTLSYEQYF	TGCGCCAGCAGCTCTACAGGGACTCTCTCCTACGAGCAGTACTTC
TRBJ1-5	-	TRBV2	TRBD1	CASSEGTGGQPQHF	TGTGCCAGCAGTGAAGGGACAGGGGGTCAGCCCCAGCATTTT
TRBJ2-1	few	TRBV9	TRBD2	CASSVEREVFGEQFF	TGTGCCAGCAGCGTAGAGCGGGAGGTGTTTGGTGAGCAGTTCTTC
TRBJ2-3	-	TRBV2	-	CASSEESTDTQYF	TGTGCCAGCAGTGAAGAGAGCACAGATACGCAGTATTTT
TRBJ1-4	-	TRBV11-2	TRBD1	CASSSTGLSNEKLFF	TGTGCCAGCAGCTCGACAGGGCTTAGTAATGAAAAACTGTTTTTT
TRBJ2-3	-	TRBV6-1	-	CASSSPPGVTDTQYF	TGTGCCAGCAGTTCTCCCCCGGGAGTGACAGATACGCAGTATTTT
TRBJ1-5	-	TRBV28	-	CASSLIFNPFRRNQPQHF	TGTGCCAGCAGTTTAATCTTCAACCCCTTTCGTCGCAATCAGCCCCAGCATTTT
TRBJ2-1	-	TRBV10-3	TRBD2	CAISGSPGREHPNEQFF	TGTGCCATCAGCGGCTCCCCGGGGCGGGAGCACCCCAATGAGCAGTTCTTC
TRBJ2-7	-	TRBV4-3	TRBD1	CASSQDLGTGVEQYF	TGCGCCAGCAGCCAAGATCTTGGGACAGGGGTCGAGCAGTACTTC
TRBJ2-1	-	TRBV28	TRBD1	CASSLLVRGRPISYNEQFF	TGTGCCAGCAGTTTACTGGTCAGGGGGCGCCCCATCTCCTACAATGAGCAGTTCTTC
TRBJ1-6	-	TRBV2	TRBD1	CASSLQGVENSPLHF	TGTGCCAGCAGCCTACAGGGGGTAGAAAATTCACCCCTCCACTTT
TRBJ2-1	-	TRBV5-8	-	CASSLGQGTYNEQFF	TGTGCCAGCAGCTTAGGGCAGGGTACCTACAATGAGCAGTTCTTC
TRBJ2-7	-	TRBV28	-	CASSLVAIPYEQYF	TGTGCCAGCAGTTTGGTGGCGATCCCCTACGAGCAGTACTTC
TRBJ1-1	-	TRBV11-2	-	CASSLVEGTEAFF	TGTGCCAGCAGCTTAGTAGAGGGCACTGAAGCTTTCTTT
TRBJ2-7	-	TRBV9	-	CASSPRRGASYEQYF	TGTGCCAGCAGTCCTCGACGGGGGGCCTCCTACGAGCAGTACTTC
TRBJ2-7	-	TRBV6-5	-	CATTTFSSYEQYF	TGTGCCACCACGACTTTCAGCTCCTACGAGCAGTACTTC
TRBJ1-3	-	TRBV28	-	CASSFNRVGNTIYF	TGTGCCAGCAGTTTCAACAGGGTCGGAAACACCATATATTTT
TRBJ2-3	-	TRBV19	-	CASSIGSASDTQYF	TGTGCCAGTAGTATCGGGAGCGCCTCAGATACGCAGTATTTT
TRBJ1-1	-	TRBV30	-	CAWSKGGNTEAFF	TGTGCCTGGAGTAAGGGGGGGAACACTGAAGCTTTCTTT
TRBJ2-2	-	TRBV2	TRBD1	CASKTGRLPLNTGELFF	TGTGCCTCCAAGACAGGGCGACTTCCCTTGAACACCGGGGAGCTGTTTTTT
TRBJ2-2	-	TRBV11-2	-	CASSLPLGSLFF	TGTGCCAGCAGCTTACCCCTCGGGTCGCTGTTTTTT
TRBJ1-1	once	TRBV28	-	CASSPPVGISNTEAFF	TGTGCCAGCAGTCCCCCTGTTGGCATCTCGAACACTGAAGCTTTCTTT
TRBJ1-4	few	TRBV5-4	-	CASSLSVSATNEKLFF	TGTGCCAGCAGCTTGTCTGTCTCCGCAACTAATGAAAAACTGTTTTTT
TRBJ2-1	-	TRBV10-2	TRBD2	CATLPSGSYNEQFF	TGCGCCACCCTCCCTAGCGGGAGTTACAATGAGCAGTTCTTC
TRBJ2-7	many	TRBV10-3	-	CAISDQGNEQYF	TGTGCCATCAGTGACCAGGGCAACGAGCAGTACTTC
TRBJ2-1	-	TRBV28	TRBD2	CASSWERESDEQFF	TGTGCCAGCAGTTGGGAGCGGGAGAGTGATGAGCAGTTCTTC
TRBJ2-1	few	TRBV5-6	TRBD2	CASSAWGLAGDYEQFF	TGTGCCAGCAGCGCCTGGGGTCTAGCGGGAGATTATGAGCAGTTCTTC
TRBJ2-7	-	TRBV7-9	-	CASSSTVRNSYEQYF	TGTGCCAGCAGTTCGACAGTACGGAACTCCTACGAGCAGTACTTC
TRBJ1-5	-	TRBV6-6	-	CASRIDGDQPQHF	TGTGCCAGCAGAATAGACGGAGATCAGCCCCAGCATTTT
TRBJ2-5	-	TRBV19	-	CASSIAQETQYF	TGTGCCAGTAGTATAGCGCAAGAGACCCAGTACTTC
TRBJ2-7	-	TRBV5-1	TRBD1	CASSPRGQGSSYEQYF	TGCGCCAGCAGCCCCAGGGGACAGGGTTCTTCCTACGAGCAGTACTTC
TRBJ2-2	few	TRBV28	TRBD2	CASSPGRVETGELFF	TGTGCCAGCTCCCCAGGGAGGGTCGAGACCGGGGAGCTGTTTTTT
TRBJ1-3	-	TRBV4-1	-	CASSHPGGVSTIYF	TGCGCCAGCAGCCACCCCGGGGGAGTCAGCACCATATATTTT
TRBJ2-1	-	TRBV11-1	-	CASSQGYEQFF	TGTGCCAGCAGCCAAGGGTATGAGCAGTTCTTC
TRBJ2-7	-	TRBV5-4	-	CASSIGRRYEQYF	TGTGCCAGCAGCATCGGGCGGAGGTACGAGCAGTACTTC
TRBJ2-7	-	TRBV4-1	-	CASSLANPVEAYEQYF	TGCGCCAGCAGCCTTGCGAACCCCGTTGAGGCCTACGAGCAGTACTTC
TRBJ2-3	-	TRBV5-6	-	CASSLRLSRTQYF	TGTGCCAGCAGCTTGCGACTAAGTCGAACGCAGTATTTT
TRBJ2-5	-	TRBV5-1	-	CASSFLSNQETQYF	TGCGCCAGCAGCTTTCTTTCCAACCAAGAGACCCAGTACTTC
TRBJ2-7	-	TRBV19	TRBD2	CASSIGLAGGTYEQYF	TGTGCCAGTAGTATTGGACTAGCGGGAGGGACCTACGAGCAGTACTTC
TRBJ2-2	-	TRBV2	-	CASTTGGHNTGELFF	TGTGCCAGCACGACGGGGGGCCACAACACCGGGGAGCTGTTTTTT
TRBJ2-1	few	TRBV30	-	CAWTYYNEQFF	TGTGCCTGGACCTACTACAATGAGCAGTTCTTC
TRBJ2-7	-	TRBV28	-	CASSRPGGGRSPLYEQYF	TGTGCCAGCAGTCGACCAGGTGGTGGGCGGTCCCCTCTCTACGAGCAGTACTTC
TRBJ2-2	-	TRBV28	-	CASSPPRGPGELFF	TGTGCCAGCAGCCCCCCCCGGGGTCCCGGGGAGCTGTTTTTT
TRBJ1-1	few	TRBV7-3	-	CASSLIPGENTEAFF	TGTGCCAGCAGCTTAATCCCAGGGGAGAACACTGAAGCTTTCTTT
TRBJ2-7	-	TRBV18	-	CASSPTRNYEQYF	TGTGCCAGCTCACCTACAAGGAACTACGAGCAGTACTTC
TRBJ2-2	-	TRBV18	-	CASSPLIPPTGELFF	TGTGCCAGCTCACCACTTATCCCCCCCACCGGGGAGCTGTTTTTT
TRBJ2-7	-	TRBV5-4	TRBD2	CASSPSGPAYEQYF	TGTGCCAGCAGCCCTAGCGGGCCAGCCTACGAGCAGTACTTC
TRBJ2-1	-	TRBV5-4	-	CASSSDGEQFF	TGTGCCAGCAGTAGTGACGGTGAGCAGTTCTTC